The rows below give T cell receptor beta chains drawn from one sample of a study of OX40 agonist ivuxolimab in advanced cancers. Assay: immunoSEQ multiplex PCR; the TCRdb copy retains only in-frame clones and omits some. The top ten clones hold about 3.9% of a sample with roughly 60,000 clones, about 85% of them seen once. The sample in question was CD4+ or CD8+ T cells sorted from blood, obtained in a trial of the OX40 agonist ivuxolimab. These receptor sequences come from an adult with an advanced solid tumor such as melanoma, head and neck, liver or kidney cancer. Both conserved end residues are part of each CDR3. Fields, in order: clone size, D gene, J gene, CDR3 length, V gene, CDR3 protein, CDR3 DNA. The D gene is left open where the match is weak. Size is omitted from some rows. Given values are once, few, many or a class for expanded clones.

clone size: NA
D gene: NA
J gene: TRBJ1-1
CDR3 length: 14
V gene: TRBV19
CDR3 protein: CASRKGLKGTEAFF
CDR3 DNA: TGTGCCAGTAGAAAGGGGTTGAAGGGCACTGAAGCTTTCTTT

clone size: NA
D gene: NA
J gene: TRBJ1-1
CDR3 length: 17
V gene: TRBV12-5
CDR3 protein: CASGSDFSPPMNTEAFF
CDR3 DNA: TGTGCTAGTGGTTCAGACTTCTCTCCTCCTATGAACACTGAAGCTTTCTTT

clone size: NA
D gene: NA
J gene: TRBJ1-2
CDR3 length: 12
V gene: TRBV5-1
CDR3 protein: CASSFNRDGYTF
CDR3 DNA: TGCGCCAGCAGCTTTAACAGGGATGGCTACACCTTC

clone size: NA
D gene: NA
J gene: TRBJ1-3
CDR3 length: 15
V gene: TRBV7-2
CDR3 protein: CASSLWETIGNTIYF
CDR3 DNA: TGTGCCAGCAGCTTATGGGAGACAATTGGAAACACCATATATTTT

clone size: NA
D gene: NA
J gene: TRBJ1-1
CDR3 length: 16
V gene: TRBV5-1
CDR3 protein: CASSLGPYRTGTEAFF
CDR3 DNA: TGCGCCAGCAGCTTGGGCCCCTACAGGACCGGCACTGAAGCTTTCTTT

clone size: NA
D gene: NA
J gene: TRBJ1-6
CDR3 length: 20
V gene: TRBV5-8
CDR3 protein: CASSLAFGQLKSSYNSPLHF
CDR3 DNA: TGTGCCAGCAGCTTGGCCTTTGGACAGCTAAAGAGCTCCTATAATTCACCCCTCCACTTT

clone size: NA
D gene: NA
J gene: TRBJ1-2
CDR3 length: 14
V gene: TRBV5-6
CDR3 protein: CASSLDRALYGYTF
CDR3 DNA: TGTGCCAGCAGCTTGGACAGGGCCCTTTATGGCTACACCTTC

clone size: once
D gene: NA
J gene: TRBJ1-3
CDR3 length: 16
V gene: TRBV19
CDR3 protein: CASSPLRASSGNTIYF
CDR3 DNA: TGTGCCAGTAGCCCTTTAAGGGCGAGCTCTGGAAACACCATATATTTT

clone size: NA
D gene: NA
J gene: TRBJ1-6
CDR3 length: 13
V gene: TRBV7-9
CDR3 protein: CASSSGPSSPLHF
CDR3 DNA: TGTGCCAGCAGTTCGGGACCGAGTTCACCCCTCCACTTT

clone size: NA
D gene: NA
J gene: TRBJ2-5
CDR3 length: 18
V gene: TRBV21-1
CDR3 protein: CASSNSGGVGSHQETQYF
CDR3 DNA: TGTGCCAGCAGCAATAGCGGGGGGGTGGGAAGCCACCAAGAGACCCAGTACTTC

clone size: few
D gene: NA
J gene: TRBJ1-3
CDR3 length: 11
V gene: TRBV20-1
CDR3 protein: CSAPEGNTIYF
CDR3 DNA: TGCAGTGCACCAGAAGGAAACACCATATATTTT

clone size: NA
D gene: NA
J gene: TRBJ2-2
CDR3 length: 12
V gene: TRBV27
CDR3 protein: CASSFFTGELFF
CDR3 DNA: TGTGCCAGCAGTTTCTTCACCGGGGAGCTGTTTTTT

clone size: NA
D gene: NA
J gene: TRBJ1-1
CDR3 length: 14
V gene: TRBV11-3
CDR3 protein: CASSSTGEGTEAFF
CDR3 DNA: TGTGCCAGCAGCTCGACGGGGGAAGGGACTGAAGCTTTCTTT

clone size: once
D gene: TRBD2
J gene: TRBJ2-3
CDR3 length: 14
V gene: TRBV7-2
CDR3 protein: CASSSGLAVDTQYF
CDR3 DNA: TGTGCCAGCAGCTCCGGTCTAGCGGTTGATACGCAGTATTTT

clone size: NA
D gene: NA
J gene: TRBJ1-4
CDR3 length: 13
V gene: TRBV4-3
CDR3 protein: CASSQDRQEKLFF
CDR3 DNA: TGCGCCAGCAGCCAAGACAGGCAGGAAAAACTGTTTTTT

clone size: NA
D gene: NA
J gene: TRBJ1-1
CDR3 length: 13
V gene: TRBV7-2
CDR3 protein: CASSPSPTVEAFF
CDR3 DNA: TGTGCCAGCAGCCCATCCCCCACAGTTGAAGCTTTCTTT

clone size: NA
D gene: NA
J gene: TRBJ1-6
CDR3 length: 16
V gene: TRBV2
CDR3 protein: CASSEAGAADNSPLHF
CDR3 DNA: TGTGCCAGCAGTGAAGCGGGGGCCGCTGATAATTCACCCCTCCACTTT

clone size: NA
D gene: NA
J gene: TRBJ1-2
CDR3 length: 15
V gene: TRBV23-1
CDR3 protein: CASSQKPGQNYGYTF
CDR3 DNA: TGCGCCAGCAGTCAAAAGCCGGGACAAAACTATGGCTACACCTTC

clone size: NA
D gene: NA
J gene: TRBJ1-1
CDR3 length: 15
V gene: TRBV4-2
CDR3 protein: CASSQDPMVDTEAFF
CDR3 DNA: TGTGCCAGCAGCCAAGATCCCATGGTGGACACTGAAGCTTTCTTT

clone size: NA
D gene: NA
J gene: TRBJ2-5
CDR3 length: 13
V gene: TRBV11-3
CDR3 protein: CASSFAGGETQYF
CDR3 DNA: TGTGCCAGCAGCTTCGCAGGGGGGGAGACCCAGTACTTC

clone size: NA
D gene: NA
J gene: TRBJ2-2
CDR3 length: 14
V gene: TRBV6-5
CDR3 protein: CASSPGSYTGELFF
CDR3 DNA: TGTGCCAGCAGTCCTGGCAGCTACACCGGGGAGCTGTTTTTT

clone size: NA
D gene: TRBD2
J gene: TRBJ2-2
CDR3 length: 17
V gene: TRBV19
CDR3 protein: CASSIVRAGGNTGELFF
CDR3 DNA: TGTGCCAGTAGTATAGTGAGAGCGGGGGGGAACACCGGGGAGCTGTTTTTT

clone size: NA
D gene: TRBD1
J gene: TRBJ2-1
CDR3 length: 15
V gene: TRBV7-3
CDR3 protein: CASSAYRGSYNEQFF
CDR3 DNA: TGTGCCAGCAGCGCCTACAGGGGATCCTACAATGAGCAGTTCTTC

clone size: NA
D gene: NA
J gene: TRBJ1-2
CDR3 length: 12
V gene: TRBV29-1
CDR3 protein: CSAGEGNYGYTF
CDR3 DNA: TGCAGCGCCGGGGAAGGAAACTATGGCTACACCTTC

clone size: NA
D gene: NA
J gene: TRBJ1-5
CDR3 length: 13
V gene: TRBV6-1
CDR3 protein: CASSGGSNQPQHF
CDR3 DNA: TGTGCCAGCAGTGGGGGGTCCAATCAGCCCCAGCATTTT

clone size: NA
D gene: NA
J gene: TRBJ1-3
CDR3 length: 15
V gene: TRBV2
CDR3 protein: CASSELGSAGNTIYF
CDR3 DNA: TGTGCCAGCAGTGAACTCGGGAGCGCTGGAAACACCATATATTTT

clone size: NA
D gene: TRBD1
J gene: TRBJ1-5
CDR3 length: 15
V gene: TRBV19
CDR3 protein: CASSRDRMGNQPQHF
CDR3 DNA: TGTGCCAGTAGTAGGGACAGGATGGGCAATCAGCCCCAGCATTTT

clone size: NA
D gene: NA
J gene: TRBJ2-2
CDR3 length: 16
V gene: TRBV28
CDR3 protein: CASSLIPGRVSGELFF
CDR3 DNA: TGTGCCAGCAGCCTAATACCGGGCCGGGTATCCGGGGAGCTGTTTTTT

clone size: NA
D gene: TRBD2
J gene: TRBJ2-2
CDR3 length: 21
V gene: TRBV18
CDR3 protein: CASSPRARLAGTLINTGELFF
CDR3 DNA: TGTGCCAGCTCACCACGGGCGAGACTAGCGGGGACCCTTATTAACACCGGGGAGCTGTTTTTT

clone size: NA
D gene: NA
J gene: TRBJ1-6
CDR3 length: 13
V gene: TRBV9
CDR3 protein: CASSDSSDGPLHF
CDR3 DNA: TGTGCCAGCAGCGACAGTTCAGATGGTCCCCTCCACTTT

clone size: NA
D gene: TRBD1
J gene: TRBJ1-2
CDR3 length: 14
V gene: TRBV5-8
CDR3 protein: CASSLRTGGTGYTF
CDR3 DNA: TGTGCCAGCAGCCTAAGGACAGGGGGTACGGGCTACACCTTC

clone size: NA
D gene: NA
J gene: TRBJ1-2
CDR3 length: 14
V gene: TRBV7-9
CDR3 protein: CAGSLGSNNYGYTF
CDR3 DNA: TGTGCCGGCAGCTTGGGGAGTAATAACTATGGCTACACCTTC

clone size: NA
D gene: NA
J gene: TRBJ2-7
CDR3 length: 17
V gene: TRBV29-1
CDR3 protein: CSVEDPRDTRGSYEQYF
CDR3 DNA: TGCAGCGTTGAAGACCCGAGGGACACGAGGGGGTCCTACGAGCAGTACTTC

clone size: once
D gene: NA
J gene: TRBJ2-5
CDR3 length: 14
V gene: TRBV14
CDR3 protein: CASSPTRSGETQYF
CDR3 DNA: TGTGCCAGCAGCCCTACGAGGAGTGGAGAGACCCAGTACTTC

clone size: NA
D gene: TRBD2
J gene: TRBJ2-7
CDR3 length: 14
V gene: TRBV5-8
CDR3 protein: CASSPGRGLYEQYF
CDR3 DNA: TGTGCCAGCAGTCCGGGGAGGGGACTCTACGAGCAGTACTTC

clone size: NA
D gene: NA
J gene: TRBJ1-1
CDR3 length: 11
V gene: TRBV6-6
CDR3 protein: CASGLDTEAFF
CDR3 DNA: TGTGCCAGTGGGTTGGACACTGAAGCTTTCTTT

clone size: NA
D gene: NA
J gene: TRBJ1-6
CDR3 length: 12
V gene: TRBV12-5
CDR3 protein: CASRIGDSPLHF
CDR3 DNA: TGTGCTAGTCGGATTGGGGATTCACCCCTCCACTTT

clone size: NA
D gene: NA
J gene: TRBJ1-1
CDR3 length: 12
V gene: TRBV2
CDR3 protein: CASSEGNTEAFF
CDR3 DNA: TGTGCCAGCAGTGAAGGGAACACTGAAGCTTTCTTT

clone size: NA
D gene: NA
J gene: TRBJ1-6
CDR3 length: 15
V gene: TRBV7-2
CDR3 protein: CASSLLKGSESPLHF
CDR3 DNA: TGTGCCAGCAGCTTATTGAAGGGATCAGAGTCACCCCTCCACTTT

clone size: NA
D gene: NA
J gene: TRBJ2-6
CDR3 length: 13
V gene: TRBV19
CDR3 protein: CASKGSGANVLTF
CDR3 DNA: TGTGCCAGTAAAGGCTCTGGGGCCAACGTCCTGACTTTC

clone size: NA
D gene: NA
J gene: TRBJ1-2
CDR3 length: 10
V gene: TRBV6-6
CDR3 protein: CASGNYGYTF
CDR3 DNA: TGTGCCAGCGGAAACTATGGCTACACCTTC

clone size: NA
D gene: NA
J gene: TRBJ2-1
CDR3 length: 16
V gene: TRBV7-3
CDR3 protein: CASSLDRGGGWGEQFF
CDR3 DNA: TGTGCCAGCAGCTTAGACCGGGGTGGCGGTTGGGGTGAGCAGTTCTTC

clone size: NA
D gene: NA
J gene: TRBJ2-3
CDR3 length: 11
V gene: TRBV12-5
CDR3 protein: CASGRADTQYF
CDR3 DNA: TGTGCTAGTGGTCGTGCAGATACGCAGTATTTT

clone size: NA
D gene: NA
J gene: TRBJ2-3
CDR3 length: 14
V gene: TRBV11-3
CDR3 protein: CASSSSISTDTQYF
CDR3 DNA: TGTGCCAGCAGCTCGTCAATTAGCACAGATACGCAGTATTTT

clone size: NA
D gene: TRBD1
J gene: TRBJ1-1
CDR3 length: 16
V gene: TRBV11-2
CDR3 protein: CASSFHRGQMNTEAFF
CDR3 DNA: TGTGCCAGCAGCTTCCACAGGGGGCAAATGAACACTGAAGCTTTCTTT

clone size: NA
D gene: NA
J gene: TRBJ1-5
CDR3 length: 14
V gene: TRBV18
CDR3 protein: CASSFDRSNQPQHF
CDR3 DNA: TGTGCCAGCTCATTCGACAGGTCCAATCAGCCCCAGCATTTT

clone size: NA
D gene: NA
J gene: TRBJ1-2
CDR3 length: 15
V gene: TRBV5-1
CDR3 protein: CASSPRQETFYGYTF
CDR3 DNA: TGCGCCAGCAGCCCGCGACAGGAAACCTTCTATGGCTACACCTTC

clone size: NA
D gene: NA
J gene: TRBJ1-4
CDR3 length: 12
V gene: TRBV6-6
CDR3 protein: CASSPGGEGQFF
CDR3 DNA: TGTGCCAGCAGTCCGGGGGGGGAGGGTCAGTTTTTT

clone size: NA
D gene: TRBD1
J gene: TRBJ1-4
CDR3 length: 15
V gene: TRBV4-3
CDR3 protein: CASSQGDRGSEKLFF
CDR3 DNA: TGCGCCAGCAGCCAAGGGGACAGGGGGTCTGAAAAACTGTTTTTT

clone size: once
D gene: NA
J gene: TRBJ2-7
CDR3 length: 14
V gene: TRBV6-5
CDR3 protein: CASSPPTGPNEQYF
CDR3 DNA: TGTGCCAGCAGCCCCCCGACAGGTCCAAACGAGCAGTACTTC

clone size: NA
D gene: NA
J gene: TRBJ1-4
CDR3 length: 16
V gene: TRBV9
CDR3 protein: CASSVGWGSTNEKLFF
CDR3 DNA: TGTGCCAGCAGCGTAGGATGGGGCTCAACTAATGAAAAACTGTTTTTT